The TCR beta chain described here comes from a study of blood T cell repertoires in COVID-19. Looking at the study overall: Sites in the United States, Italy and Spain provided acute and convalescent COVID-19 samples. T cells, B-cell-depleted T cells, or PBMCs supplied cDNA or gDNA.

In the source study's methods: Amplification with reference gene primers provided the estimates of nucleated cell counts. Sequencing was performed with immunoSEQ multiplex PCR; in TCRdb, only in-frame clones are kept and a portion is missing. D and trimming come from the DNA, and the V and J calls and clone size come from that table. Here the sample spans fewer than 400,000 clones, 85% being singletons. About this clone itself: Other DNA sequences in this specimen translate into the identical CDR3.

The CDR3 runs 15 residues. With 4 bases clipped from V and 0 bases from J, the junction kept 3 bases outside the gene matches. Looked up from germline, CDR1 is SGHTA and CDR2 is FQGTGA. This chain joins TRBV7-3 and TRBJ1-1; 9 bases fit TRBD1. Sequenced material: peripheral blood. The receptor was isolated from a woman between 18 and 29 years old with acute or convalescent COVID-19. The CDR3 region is CASSSTGGMNTEAFF. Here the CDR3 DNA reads TGTGCCAGCAGCTCGACAGGGGGAATGAACACTGAAGCTTTCTTT. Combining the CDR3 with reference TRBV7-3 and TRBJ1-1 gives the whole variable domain GAGVSQTPSNKVTEKGKYVELRCDPISGHTALYWYRQSLGQGPEFLIYFQGTGAADDSGLPNDRFFAVRPEGSVSTLKIQRTERGDSAVYLCASSSTGGMNTEAFFGQGTRLTVV.